The clone carrying this T cell receptor (beta chain) has a handful of counts. This sample was included in a study of T-cell memory formation after mild COVID-19. TCRdb re-called the 5' RACE reads through MiXCR, storing one row per CDR3 protein. The table lists roughly 560,000 distinct CDR3 sequences, just over 20% of them singletons. Germline V CDR1 and CDR2: KGHDR, SFDVKD. The trim removed 2 bases at V and 8 bases at J, leaving 15 bases unmatched. The CDR3 contains 18 residues. Sequenced sample: PBMCs or a T cell subset sorted from them (not recorded which). This TCR was sampled from an adult woman who had mild COVID-19 (a few samples of this study predate the infection). Cell type and time point are not known. The V gene is TRBV24-1, the J gene TRBJ2-1; 9 bases agree with TRBD2. CDR3 region: CATSDSQALGLASHEQFF. The CDR3 region has the DNA TGTGCCACCAGTGATTCACAGGCCTTGGGACTAGCTAGCCATGAGCAGTTCTTC.